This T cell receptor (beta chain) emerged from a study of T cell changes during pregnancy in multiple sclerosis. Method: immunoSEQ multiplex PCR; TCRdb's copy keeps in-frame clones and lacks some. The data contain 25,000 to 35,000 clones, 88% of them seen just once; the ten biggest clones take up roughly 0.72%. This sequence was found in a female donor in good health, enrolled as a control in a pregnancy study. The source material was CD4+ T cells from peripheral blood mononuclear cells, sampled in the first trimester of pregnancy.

The CDR3 nucleotides read TGTGCCAGCAGCAATCGTGCCGGGACAGGGACCTACGCCGGGGAGCTGTTTTTT. This codes for CASSNRAGTGTYAGELFF. The V and J genes are TRBV7-3 and TRBJ2-2; 9 bases line up with TRBD1. Germline CDR1 SGHTA, CDR2 FQGTGA. This CDR3 has 18 residues. With V trimmed by 5 bases and J by 6 bases, 16 bases remained unmatched.